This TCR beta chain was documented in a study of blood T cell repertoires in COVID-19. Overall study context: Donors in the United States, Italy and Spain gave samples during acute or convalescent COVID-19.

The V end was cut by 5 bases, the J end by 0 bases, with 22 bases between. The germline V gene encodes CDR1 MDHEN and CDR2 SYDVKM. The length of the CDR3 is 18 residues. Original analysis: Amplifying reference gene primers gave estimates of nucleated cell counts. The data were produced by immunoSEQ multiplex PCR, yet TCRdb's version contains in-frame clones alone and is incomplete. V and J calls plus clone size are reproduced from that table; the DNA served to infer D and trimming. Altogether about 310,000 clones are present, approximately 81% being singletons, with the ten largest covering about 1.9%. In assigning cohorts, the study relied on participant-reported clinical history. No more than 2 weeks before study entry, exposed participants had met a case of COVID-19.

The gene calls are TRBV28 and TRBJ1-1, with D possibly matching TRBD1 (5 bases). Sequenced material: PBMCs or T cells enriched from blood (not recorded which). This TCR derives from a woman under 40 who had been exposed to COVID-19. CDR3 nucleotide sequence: TGTGCCAGCAGTCGATATCAATATTCAGGGAACATGAACACTGAAGCTTTCTTT. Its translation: CASSRYQYSGNMNTEAFF.